This TCR beta chain was sequenced for a study of response to subunit inactivated influenza vaccine (dated by TCRdb to the late 2010s). Turning to the overall study: The study used deep quantitative T cell receptor repertoire profiling to track responses to a trivalent subunit inactivated influenza vaccine.

Regarding this clonotype: Its recognized antigen is unknown. No qualities accompany the bases; no much larger clone lies one base away.

The CDR3 goes from the cysteine to the phenylalanine over 11 residues. Only the CDR3 region is kept as DNA, spanning 33 bases read in frame from base 1. For CDR1 and CDR2, the germline V gene lists SGHRS and YFSETQ. V lost 2 bases and J lost 10 bases; the stretch between them is 9 bases long. Overall study results and their limits: The authors proposed that each seasonal influenza vaccination may bring in only a limited number of new T cells.

The receptor library was made with RT-PCR. Sequencing took place on an Illumina HiSeq 2500. The raw public reads went through TCRdb reprocessing: fastp at Q25, MiXCR clone calling, in-frame beta chains kept. Each CDR3 protein gets just one entry, which takes the most common genes and DNA from the rows behind it. For this sample there are around 650,000 distinct CDR3 sequences; approximately 14% appear just once. The ten largest clones represent roughly 11% of the sample. The clonotype originates from a man aged 50-59 years who received an inactivated influenza vaccine. Donor details come from another sample of the same person, matched by shared clones. The sample in question was PBMCs from blood, obtained 12 days after vaccination. In this chain, TRBV5-1 is recombined with TRBJ1-1; perhaps TRBD1 is the D gene, with 5 bases matching. The bases are TGCGCCAGCAGCTTTGACGGGGGAGCTTTCTTT. Its product reads: CASSFDGGAFF. The variable domain in full, with residues beyond the CDR3 obtained from the reference TRBV5-1 and TRBJ1-1 genes, is KAGVTQTPRYLIKTRGQQVTLSCSPISGHRSVSWYQQTPGQGLQFLFEYFSETQRNKGNFPGRFSGRQFSNSRSEMNVSTLELGDSALYLCASSFDGGAFFGQGTRLTVV.